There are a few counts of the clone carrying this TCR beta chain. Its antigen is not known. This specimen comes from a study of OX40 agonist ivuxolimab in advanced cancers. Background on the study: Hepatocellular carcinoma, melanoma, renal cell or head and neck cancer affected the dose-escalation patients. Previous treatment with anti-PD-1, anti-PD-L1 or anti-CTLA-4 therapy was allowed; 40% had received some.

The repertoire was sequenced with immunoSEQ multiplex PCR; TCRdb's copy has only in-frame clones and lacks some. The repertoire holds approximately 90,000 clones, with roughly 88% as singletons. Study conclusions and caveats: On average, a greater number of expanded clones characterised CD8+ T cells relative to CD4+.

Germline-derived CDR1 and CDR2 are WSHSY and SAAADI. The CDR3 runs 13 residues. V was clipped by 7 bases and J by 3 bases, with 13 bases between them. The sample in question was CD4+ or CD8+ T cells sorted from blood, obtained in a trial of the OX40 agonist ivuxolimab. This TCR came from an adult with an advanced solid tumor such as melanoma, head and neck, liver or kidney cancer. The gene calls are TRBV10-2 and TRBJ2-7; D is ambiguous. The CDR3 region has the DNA TGCGCCAGCACCAAATTAGACAACTACGAGCAGTACTTC. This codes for CASTKLDNYEQYF.